The 29 T cell receptor beta chains presented below share a single source sample, sequenced in a study of CD8+ T cells in alopecia areata. RNA was extracted and reverse transcribed into cDNA as the sequencing template. Data came from immunoSEQ multiplex PCR; TCRdb stores just in-frame clones and leaves some out. The data contain fewer than 250,000 clones, around 65% of them singletons. Treatment given: oral pan-JAK inhibitor, 5-10 mg twice daily. The source material was CD4+ T cells sorted from blood, sampled at week 4, from a patient treated with tofacitinib. The receptors were sampled from a human donor with alopecia areata.

V usage is TRBV2 and J usage is TRBJ2-1, with D uncertain. There are 15 residues in the CDR3. V was shortened by 4 bases and J by 12 bases, with 22 bases between the two germline ends. From germline, CDR1 is SNHLY and CDR2 FYNNEI. CDR3 in amino acids: CASSVDQAINVGQFF. The DNA of the CDR3 is TGTGCCAGCAGTGTGGACCAGGCAATTAACGTGGGGCAGTTCTTC.

This chain links TRBV9 with TRBJ1-4; D ambiguous. The CDR3 is 14 residues long. Trimming shortened V by 4 bases and J by 1 base, and 8 bases separated the two germline ends. The germline V gene encodes CDR1 SGDLS and CDR2 YYNGEE. CDR3 sequence: CASSLEGTNEKLFF. CDR3 in DNA: TGTGCCAGCAGCCTCGAAGGAACTAATGAAAAACTGTTTTTT.

The J gene is TRBJ2-7, the V gene TRBV10-3, with TRBD1 identical over 9 bases. The CDR3 extends over 16 amino acids. The germline CDR1 and CDR2 sequences are ENHRY and SYGVKD. The V segment lost 3 bases and the J segment 0 bases; nucleotides outside the gene matches: 6. The CDR3 DNA sequence: TGTGCCATCAGTGACCCTGGGACAGGGAGCTCCTACGAGCAGTACTTC. This translates into CAISDPGTGSSYEQYF.

This clone was counted only a few times. The chain joins TRBV29-1 to TRBJ2-7; D is unclear. The CDR3 has 12 amino acids. In germline, CDR1 is SQVTM, CDR2 ANQGSEA. Trimming left V 2 bases short and J 3 bases short, with 8 bases between. The CDR3 sequence: CSVERDNYEQYF. The CDR3 DNA reads TGCAGCGTTGAACGCGACAACTACGAGCAGTACTTC.

The genes are TRBV27 and TRBJ2-7; 7 nucleotides align to TRBD1. With V trimmed by 2 bases and J by 6 bases, 4 bases remained unmatched. The CDR3 totals 13 residues. The germline V gene has CDR1 MNHEY and CDR2 SMNVEV (reference sequence). The CDR3 coding sequence is TGTGCCAGCAGTTTAAGCAGGGGGTCCGAGCAGTACTTC. Its protein is CASSLSRGSEQYF.

The genes are TRBV4-2 and TRBJ1-2; D gene uncertain. V was cut by 5 bases and J by 2 bases, with 15 bases left in between. The CDR3 is 15 residues long. In germline, CDR1 is LGHNA, CDR2 YNFKEQ. This chain's CDR3 is CASSNTAAANYGYTF. The CDR3 DNA reads as TGTGCCAGCAGCAATACTGCAGCCGCCAACTATGGCTACACCTTC.

The chain employs TRBV7-2 and TRBJ2-1; a possible D gene is TRBD2 (6 bases). There are 16 residues in the CDR3. Germline-derived CDR1 and CDR2 are SGHTA and FQGNSA. V gave up 5 bases and J gave up 4 bases, with 18 bases separating them. CDR3 amino acids: CASSTRGGDPYNEQFF. DNA of the CDR3: TGTGCCAGCAGCACAAGGGGCGGGGACCCTTACAATGAGCAGTTCTTC.

This clone was recorded once. CDR3 DNA: TGTGCCAGCAGCCAAGATTGGAGGGCGGGGGAGCAGTTCTTC. Its protein product is CASSQDWRAGEQFF. The rearrangement joins TRBV4-2 to TRBJ2-1; D might be TRBD2 (6 bases). V lost 0 bases, J lost 10 bases, and 13 bases lay in between. The CDR3 spans 14 residues. In germline, CDR1 is LGHNA, CDR2 YNFKEQ.

The V call is TRBV6-5, the J call TRBJ1-2; the D is unclear. CDR3 length: 11 amino acids. V lost 6 bases, J lost 6 bases, and 8 bases lay in between. The germline CDR1 and CDR2 sequences are MNHEY and SVGAGI. The CDR3 region is CASRYEDGYTF. DNA for the CDR3: TGTGCCAGCAGATATGAGGATGGCTACACCTTC.

The gene calls are TRBV7-9 and TRBJ1-2; D is unresolved. Trimming removed 3 bases at V and 3 bases at J, with 8 bases between. This CDR3 comprises 13 residues. Germline CDR1 SEHNR, CDR2 FQNEAQ (reference sequence). The DNA for the CDR3 is TGTGCCAGCAGCTTCTCGGTGGACTATGGCTACACCTTC. Translated: CASSFSVDYGYTF.

The chain couples TRBV2 to TRBJ2-5, with D perhaps TRBD1 or TRBD2 (5 bases each). V dropped 2 bases and J dropped 5 bases, with 12 bases sitting between them. Germline assignment: CDR1 SNHLY and CDR2 FYNNEI. The CDR3 is 14 amino acids. This CDR3 reads CASSELIEGETQYF. In nucleotides, the CDR3 is TGTGCCAGCAGTGAACTAATCGAGGGGGAGACCCAGTACTTC. Together with reference TRBV2 and TRBJ2-5, the CDR3 gives the full variable domain: EPEVTQTPSHQVTQMGQEVILRCVPISNHLYFYWYRQILGQKVEFLVSFYNNEISEKSEIFDDQFSVERPDGSNFTLKIRSTKLEDSAMYFCASSELIEGETQYFGPGTRLLVL.

The rearrangement uses TRBV5-1 and TRBJ1-1; TRBD1 agrees at 7 bases. This CDR3 comprises 15 residues. Germline trimming cut 3 bases from V and 1 base from J; bases unmatched to any gene: 6. Germline V gene sequence: CDR1 SGHRS, CDR2 YFSETQ. The DNA of the CDR3 is TGCGCCAGCAGCTCGGGACAGCCTCCGAACACTGAAGCTTTCTTT. Its translation: CASSSGQPPNTEAFF.

This sequence joins TRBV7-2 and TRBJ2-2; no definite D call. The V end lost 1 base, the J end lost 6 bases, and 6 bases lay between the germline ends. This CDR3 spans 13 amino acids. The germline CDR1 and CDR2 sequences are SGHTA and FQGNSA. The CDR3 coding sequence is TGTGCCAGCAGCTTAGGGCCGGCCGGGGAGCTGTTTTTT. It yields the protein CASSLGPAGELFF.

V and J are TRBV25-1 and TRBJ1-6; 7 bases agree with TRBD1. CDR1 and CDR2 from the germline V gene are MGHDK and SYGVNS. The V and J ends lost 6 bases and 8 bases, in that order; junction bases with no gene match: 10. The CDR3 runs 15 residues. As DNA, the CDR3 is TGTGCCAGCAGACCCCCCAGGGGGGATTATTCACCCCTCCACTTT. Translated, it gives CASRPPRGDYSPLHF. Based on the CDR3 plus reference TRBV25-1 and TRBJ1-6, the full variable domain is EADIYQTPRYLVIGTGKKITLECSQTMGHDKMYWYQQDPGMELHLIHYSYGVNSTEKGDLSSESTVSRIRTEHFPLTLESARPSHTSQYLCASRPPRGDYSPLHFGNGTRLTVT.

This rearrangement joins TRBV7-2 to TRBJ2-7; 8 bases fit TRBD1. The CDR3 covers 13 residues. Germline CDR1 reads SGHTA; CDR2 reads FQGNSA. With 5 bases clipped from V and 5 bases from J, the junction kept 5 bases outside the gene matches. CDR3 bases: TGTGCCAGCAGCCCTTTGACAGGGGACGAGCAGTACTTC. It specifies CASSPLTGDEQYF.

The chain's CDR3 is CASSSPRGDEQFF. DNA for the CDR3: TGTGCCAGCAGCTCCCCACGGGGAGATGAGCAGTTCTTC. The rearrangement uses TRBV7-9 and TRBJ2-1; D might be TRBD2 (5 bases). V was shortened by 4 bases and J by 8 bases, with 12 bases between the two germline ends. Germline lookup yields CDR1 SEHNR and CDR2 FQNEAQ (reference sequence). The CDR3 length is 13 residues. The variable domain in full, with the rest retrieved from reference TRBV7-9 and TRBJ2-1, is DTGVSQNPRHKITKRGQNVTFRCDPISEHNRLYWYRQTLGQGPEFLTYFQNEAQLEKSRLLSDRFSAERPKGSFSTLEIQRTEQGDSAMYLCASSSPRGDEQFFGPGTRLTVL.

This clone appeared a few times. The V gene is TRBV5-1, the J gene TRBJ2-3, with D perhaps being TRBD1 or TRBD2 (5 bases each). The V gene lost 4 bases and the J gene lost 9 bases, with 15 bases spanning the gap. Germline V gene data show CDR1 as SGHRS and CDR2 as YFSETQ. This CDR3 has 13 residues. DNA of the CDR3: TGCGCCAGCAGCACCACAATGGGGGACACGCAGTATTTT. Encoded protein: CASSTTMGDTQYF.

The rearrangement uses TRBV11-2 and TRBJ2-1; 11 bases line up with TRBD2. This CDR3 region has 15 residues. V was clipped by 5 bases and J by 4 bases; unmatched bases: 4. Germline CDR1 reads SGHAT; CDR2 reads FQNNGV. CDR3 in DNA: TGTGCCAGCAGCCCCACTAGCGGGAGATACAATGAGCAGTTCTTC. Translating gives CASSPTSGRYNEQFF.

This chain connects TRBV7-3 to TRBJ2-5; TRBD1 might be the D (5 bases). The germline V gene encodes CDR1 SGHTA and CDR2 FQGTGA. This CDR3 region has 15 residues. The V end lost 2 bases, the J end lost 4 bases, and 14 bases lay between the germline ends. The CDR3 is CASSLGPGNGETQYF. CDR3 nucleotide sequence: TGTGCCAGCAGCTTAGGGCCAGGGAATGGAGAGACCCAGTACTTC.

V is TRBV29-1 and J is TRBJ1-1; D ambiguous. The CDR3 covers 13 residues. Trimming left V 3 bases short and J 1 base short, with 9 bases between. The V gene's germline CDR1 is SQVTM and CDR2 ANQGSEA. The CDR3 region has the DNA TGCAGCGTTGAGGCGGGGTCGAACACTGAAGCTTTCTTT. This gives the protein CSVEAGSNTEAFF.

V and J are TRBV7-8 and TRBJ2-7; D is unclear. V lost 3 bases, J lost 0 bases, and 9 bases lay in between. Germline lookup yields CDR1 SGHVS and CDR2 FQNEAQ. CDR3 length equals 14 residues. The CDR3: CASSFRYSSYEQYF. The CDR3 nucleotides are TGTGCCAGCAGCTTCCGGTACAGCTCCTACGAGCAGTACTTC.

The chain links TRBV7-2 to TRBJ2-5; possible D gene TRBD2, 6 bases. The ends were cut back, 5 bases at V and 4 bases at J, with 14 bases in the middle. There are 14 residues in the CDR3. CDR1 and CDR2 from the germline V gene are SGHTA and FQGNSA. CDR3: CASSLGPGVETQYF. CDR3 DNA: TGTGCCAGCAGCCTAGGGCCGGGGGTAGAGACCCAGTACTTC.

The V gene is TRBV9, the J gene TRBJ2-5; no definite D call. The V end lost 0 bases, the J end lost 2 bases, and 14 bases lay between the germline ends. Germline V CDR1 and CDR2: SGDLS, YYNGEE. The CDR3 totals 16 residues. CDR3 nucleotide sequence: TGTGCCAGCAGCGTAGGCTCGGCAGACGTGCAAGAGACCCAGTACTTC. This gives the protein CASSVGSADVQETQYF.

The chain combines TRBV29-1 with TRBJ2-5, with 9 bases aligning to TRBD1. The trim removed 4 bases at V and 3 bases at J, leaving 6 bases unmatched. The germline CDR1 and CDR2 sequences are SQVTM and ANQGSEA. The CDR3 extends over 14 amino acids. The CDR3, as DNA: TGCAGCGTTGTGGGACAGGGACCGAAAGAGACCCAGTACTTC. Translated: CSVVGQGPKETQYF.

This clone was seen a handful of times. This CDR3 is CASRQSQETQYF. In DNA, the CDR3 is TGCGCCAGCAGACAATCACAAGAGACCCAGTACTTC. The V gene is TRBV5-1, the J gene TRBJ2-5, with no clear D. Germline assignment: CDR1 SGHRS and CDR2 YFSETQ. The CDR3 totals 12 residues. V gave up 5 bases and J gave up 2 bases, with 7 bases separating them.

This chain joins TRBV7-9 and TRBJ2-7; maybe TRBD2 (6 bases). V lost 1 base and J lost 1, with 8 bases in between. The germline gives CDR1 SEHNR, CDR2 FQNEAQ (reference sequence). The CDR3 sequence is 14 residues long. CDR3 bases: TGTGCCAGCAGCTTAGGGGAGGCTTCCTACGAGCAGTACTTC. Residues: CASSLGEASYEQYF.

The chain carries TRBV23-1 and TRBJ1-2; D perhaps matches TRBD1 (5 bases). TRBV23-1 is designated an ORF whose function remains uncertain. V lost 2 bases to trimming and J lost 6 bases, with 19 bases between them. The CDR3 is 16 residues long. This CDR3 reads CASSQVLFREGNGYTF. As DNA, the CDR3 is TGCGCCAGCAGTCAAGTATTGTTCAGGGAAGGAAATGGCTACACCTTC.

The chain is built from TRBV19 and TRBJ1-5; D may be TRBD1 (5 bases). The CDR3 is 16 amino acids. V was shortened by 3 bases and J by 4 bases, with 16 bases between the two germline ends. CDR1 LNHDA and CDR2 SQIVND come from the germline V gene (reference sequence). The CDR3 DNA reads TGTGCCAGTAGTATGCAGGGATCGGGTTGGAATCAGCCCCAGCATTTT. The encoded protein is CASSMQGSGWNQPQHF.

The chain couples TRBV11-2 to TRBJ2-2, with TRBD2 as a possible D gene (6 bases). There are 17 residues in the CDR3. Germline values: CDR1 SGHAT, CDR2 FQNNGV. Trimming removed 0 bases from V and 0 bases from J, with 11 bases in between. CDR3 protein: CASSLEIWGANTGELFF. The DNA for the CDR3 is TGTGCCAGCAGCTTAGAAATCTGGGGGGCGAACACCGGGGAGCTGTTTTTT. Full variable domain (remainder filled in from reference TRBV11-2 and TRBJ2-2): EAGVAQSPRYKIIEKRQSVAFWCNPISGHATLYWYQQILGQGPKLLIQFQNNGVVDDSQLPKDRFSAERLKGVDSTLKIQPAKLEDSAVYLCASSLEIWGANTGELFFGEGSRLTVL.